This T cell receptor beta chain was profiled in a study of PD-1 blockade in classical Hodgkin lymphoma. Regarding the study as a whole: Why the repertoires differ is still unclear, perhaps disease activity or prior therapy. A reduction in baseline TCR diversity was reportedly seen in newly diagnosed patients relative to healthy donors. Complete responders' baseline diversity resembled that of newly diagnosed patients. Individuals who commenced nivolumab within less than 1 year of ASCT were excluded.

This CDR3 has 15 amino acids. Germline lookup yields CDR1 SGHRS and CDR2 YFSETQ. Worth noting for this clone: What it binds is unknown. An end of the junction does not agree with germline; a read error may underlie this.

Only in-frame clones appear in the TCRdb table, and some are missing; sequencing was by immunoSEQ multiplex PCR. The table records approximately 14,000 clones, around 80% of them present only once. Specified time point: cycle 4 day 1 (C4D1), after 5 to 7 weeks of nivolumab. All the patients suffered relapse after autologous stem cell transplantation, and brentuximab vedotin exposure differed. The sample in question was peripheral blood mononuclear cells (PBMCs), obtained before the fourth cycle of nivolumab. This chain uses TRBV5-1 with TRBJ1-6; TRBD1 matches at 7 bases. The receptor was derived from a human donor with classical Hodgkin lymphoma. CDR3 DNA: TGCGCCAACAGCTTGTCAGGGGGAACGGGTTCACCCCTCCACTTT. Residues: CANSLSGGTGSPLHF.